This TCR beta chain was captured by sequencing in a study of T-cell reconstitution after alpha-beta-depleted transplantation in children (dated by TCRdb to about 2016). Looking at the study overall: Using TCR repertoire profiling, the study followed T-cell immune reconstitution in a quantitative way in children after TCRalphabeta/CD19-depleted allogeneic hematopoietic cell transplantation.

Receptor libraries were prepared by PCR. Instrument on record: Illumina HiSeq 2500. TCR library preparation used molecular barcoding, with unique molecular identifiers applied to normalize quantification of the TCRbeta repertoire. TCRdb applied fastp at Q25 and MiXCR to the public reads, then kept only in-frame beta chains. CDR3 protein sequences are deduplicated, and each keeps its most common genes and DNA. Counted in this sample were 190,000 or so distinct CDR3 sequences; about 6.8% of them appeared once. The ten largest clones represent around 3% of the sample. The CDR3 runs 14 amino acids, cysteine and phenylalanine included. The CDR3 DNA has 42 bases and is translated from base 1. Trimming costs V 3 bases and J 4 bases, and their ends lie 15 bases apart. From a lookup of the germline V gene (reference sequence), CDR1 and CDR2 are DFQATT and SNEGSKA. This clonotype has a count of ten or more. What this receptor recognizes is not known. No per-base quality is available; no much larger clone lies one base away.

The receptor was isolated from a human donor who donated a stem cell graft to a child with Wiskott-Aldrich syndrome. Here the sequenced sample was PBMCs from the stem cell graft donor, taken from the stem cell graft. Rearrangement joined TRBV20-1 to TRBJ1-2; TRBD1 could be the D gene, as 5 bases match. The CDR3 reads as follows: CSASSPDSRYGYTF. The nucleotide sequence is TGCAGTGCTAGTTCCCCCGACAGCCGCTATGGCTACACCTTC.